This T cell receptor beta chain was retrieved from a study of blood T cells in healthy people across ages. The study recruited healthy Caucasian donors from Russia who were aged about 6 to 95. The study isolated at least 6.5 million PBMCs from each sample. A J-beta primer mix and a sample-barcoded 5' primer were used in a second PCR of roughly 7 to 12 cycles. TCRdb reprocessed the 5' RACE reads with MiXCR, giving one entry per CDR3 protein. Of approximately 810,000 distinct CDR3 sequences in the sample, more than 25% were seen once. The CDR3 spans 19 residues. Trimming took 1 base from V and 3 from J, leaving 23 bases between them. The germline gives CDR1 MNHNS, CDR2 SASEGT. The table lists this clonotype with many counts.

The J gene is TRBJ2-3, the V gene TRBV6-1; D could derive from TRBD1 or TRBD2 (6 bases each). The receptor's source is a woman older than 75 in good health. Input material: blood. CDR3 in amino acids: CASSEVRRGEIKGTDTQYF. CDR3 nucleotides: TGTGCCAGCAGTGAAGTACGGAGGGGGGAAATAAAGGGGACAGATACGCAGTATTTT.